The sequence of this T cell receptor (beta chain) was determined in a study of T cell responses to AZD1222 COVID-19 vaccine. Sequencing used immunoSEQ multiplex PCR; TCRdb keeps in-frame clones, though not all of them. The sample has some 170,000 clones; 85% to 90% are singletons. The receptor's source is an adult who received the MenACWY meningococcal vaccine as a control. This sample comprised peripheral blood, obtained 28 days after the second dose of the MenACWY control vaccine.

The CDR3 nucleotides read TGTGCCAGCAGTTCCTTTTGGGACACACGGCGAACTGAAGCTTTCTTT. This encodes CASSSFWDTRRTEAFF. The chain links TRBV28 to TRBJ1-1; D perhaps matches TRBD1 (6 bases). This CDR3 is 16 amino acids long. Germline lookup yields CDR1 MDHEN and CDR2 SYDVKM. Trimming removed 4 bases at V and 5 bases at J, with 20 bases between. Based on the CDR3 plus reference TRBV28 and TRBJ1-1, the full variable domain is DVKVTQSSRYLVKRTGEKVFLECVQDMDHENMFWYRQDPGLGLRLIYFSYDVKMKEKGDIPEGYSVSREKKERFSLILESASTNQTSMYLCASSSFWDTRRTEAFFGQGTRLTVV.